The 10 T cell receptor beta chains below were found in one sample sequenced in a study of human T cells and chemical hapten exposure. Each CDR3 protein gets one entry after TCRdb re-called the RACE reads with MiXCR. The profile shows around 300,000 distinct CDR3 sequences, under 9% of them singletons. Time point in this sample: patch test 1, 2 weeks after DPC sensitization. Treatment meaning: therapeutic diphenylcyclopropenone sensitization with weekly scalp DPC. The sequencing used whole blood, collected in connection with sensitization to the hapten diphenylcyclopropenone (DPC). All receptors come from a woman younger than 30 with alopecia areata. Some clones in this sample may be carry-over from other donors' samples.

Many counts were recorded for this clonotype. This chain uses TRBV6-2 or TRBV6-3 with TRBJ2-4; no clear D. Germline V lookup: CDR1 MNHEY, CDR2 SVGEGT. This CDR3 spans 14 amino acids. Trimming cost V 7 bases and J 0 bases, with 10 bases left between them. The CDR3 DNA reads as TGTGCCAGCACGGACCGCCTAGCCAAAAACATTCAGTACTTC. It specifies CASTDRLAKNIQYF.

This clonotype was found a few times. V is TRBV12-3 or TRBV12-4 and J is TRBJ1-6; D is unresolved. The CDR3 loop spans 14 amino acids. V was trimmed by 8 bases and J by 0 bases, leaving 8 bases between them. The CDR3 spells CASSKSSYNSPLHF. The CDR3 coding sequence is TGTGCCAGCTCCAAGAGCTCCTATAATTCACCCCTCCACTTT.

This clonotype has only a few counts. The V and J genes are TRBV20-1 and TRBJ2-6, with D hard to call. The CDR3 totals 16 residues. Germline V lookup: CDR1 DFQATT, CDR2 SNEGSKA (reference sequence). Trimming took off 0 bases at V and 0 bases at J, with 9 bases between the two ends. This chain's CDR3 is CSARDDAYSGANVLTF. CDR3 nucleotide sequence: TGCAGTGCTAGAGATGACGCTTACTCTGGGGCCAACGTCCTGACTTTC.

This chain links TRBV2 with TRBJ1-2, with a weak D call TRBD1 (6 bases). V was cut by 1 base and J by 8 bases, with 11 bases left in between. The CDR3 loop spans 13 amino acids. The V gene's germline CDR1 is SNHLY and CDR2 FYNNEI. Written as DNA, the CDR3 is TGTGCCAGCAGTGAAGGGACAGAAGACGGCTACACCTTC. Translation gives CASSEGTEDGYTF.

CDR3 residues: CASSQDGTGPLGNTIYF. The CDR3, as DNA: TGCGCCAGCAGCCAAGACGGGACAGGGCCTCTTGGAAACACCATATATTTT. This sequence joins TRBV4-3 and TRBJ1-3; the match to TRBD1 covers 9 bases. Germline CDR1 is LGHNA and CDR2 is YSLEER. The V gene end was trimmed by 0 bases and the J gene end by 3 bases; junction bases not matched to a gene: 6. This CDR3 contains 17 residues.

This chain uses TRBV5-1 with TRBJ1-3; a weak D match, TRBD1 (5 bases). Germline V gives CDR1 SGHRS, CDR2 YFSETQ. The CDR3 is 16 amino acids. Trimming shortened V by 4 bases and J by 0 bases, and 14 bases separated the two germline ends. The CDR3 protein is CASSTGLMSSGNTIYF. The CDR3 DNA reads TGCGCCAGCAGCACGGGACTGATGAGCTCTGGAAACACCATATATTTT.

This clonotype appeared a few times. The gene calls are TRBV27 and TRBJ2-7; D is ambiguous. CDR3 length equals 13 residues. The germline V gene encodes CDR1 MNHEY and CDR2 SMNVEV (reference sequence). Trimming removed 5 bases from V and 2 bases from J, with 10 bases in between. The CDR3 sequence is CASSVQQTYEQYF. The CDR3 DNA reads TGTGCCAGCAGTGTACAGCAAACCTACGAGCAGTACTTC.

This clonotype was observed a handful of times. The V call is TRBV9, the J call TRBJ2-3; 9 bases fit TRBD2. J gave up 3 bases and V 0 bases, and 5 bases lay outside the gene matches. There are 16 residues in the CDR3. The germline V gene encodes CDR1 SGDLS and CDR2 YYNGEE. Here the CDR3 DNA reads TGTGCCAGCAGCGTAGCTGCGGGGGGGCTTACAGATACGCAGTATTTT. Its protein is CASSVAAGGLTDTQYF.

The chain carries TRBV4-2 and TRBJ1-6; D is perhaps TRBD1 (6 bases). The CDR3 contains 17 residues. Trimming shortened V by 1 base and J by 8 bases, and 18 bases separated the two germline ends. CDR1 and CDR2 from the germline V gene are LGHNA and YNFKEQ. The CDR3 DNA is TGTGCCAGCAGCCAAGCAACGGCAGGGGATTTGGATTCACCCCTCCACTTT. It encodes CASSQATAGDLDSPLHF.

This clonotype was found many times. The rearrangement links TRBV6-1 to TRBJ2-7; 8 nucleotides agree with TRBD2. This CDR3 has 14 residues. Per the germline V gene, CDR1 is MNHNS and CDR2 is SASEGT. V shed 5 bases, J shed 1 base, and the junction held 4 bases outside the gene matches. CDR3 in amino acids: CASSPRGASYEQYF. In DNA form, the CDR3 reads TGTGCCAGCAGTCCGCGGGGGGCTTCCTACGAGCAGTACTTC.